These T cell receptor beta chains were read from a single sample in a study of T cells in Graves' hyperthyroidism and ophthalmopathy. MiXCR, applied by TCRdb to the multiplex PCR reads, yields one record per CDR3 protein. The sample shows around 360,000 distinct CDR3 sequences, around 15% of them seen only once. Sequences were obtained from blood. The receptor source for this set is a woman in her fifties or sixties with Graves' ophthalmopathy. The conserved cysteine and the conserved F or W are not part of the CDR3 here.

v_gene,j_gene,len,CDR3aa
TRBV2,TRBJ2-2,12,ATIRSPNTGELF
TRBV3-1,TRBJ2-1,13,ASSQMSGTGNEQF
TRBV28,TRBJ2-2,18,ASSHLGGGLAGSNTGELF
TRBV7-9,TRBJ2-5,16,APHRAPGSSRPQETQY
TRBV9,TRBJ1-1,11,ASSVLGGTEAF
TRBV2,TRBJ2-1,9,ASKGWDEQF
TRBV7-9,TRBJ2-1,13,ASSPMGQGFNEQF
TRBV9,TRBJ2-1,16,ASSVAPGGGDVYNEQF
TRBV28,TRBJ2-3,13,ASRVSGRGGDTQY
TRBV11-2,TRBJ2-3,13,ASSPPRDPQDTQY
TRBV18,TRBJ2-1,14,ASSPLAGGSRNEQF
TRBV4-1,TRBJ1-1,13,ASSPRALSNTEAF
TRBV7-9,TRBJ1-5,12,ASSLNQGGSPQH
TRBV4-1,TRBJ1-4,14,ASSQEDRPRGEKLF
TRBV3-1,TRBJ2-3,12,ASSQRSQADTQY
TRBV6-4,TRBJ2-2,12,ASSDSSQTGELF
TRBV14,TRBJ2-3,13,ASSRQLGSTDTQY
TRBV10-1,TRBJ2-3,10,ARSWGKDTQY
TRBV19,TRBJ2-2,16,ASSLLIGLAGVTGELF
TRBV15,TRBJ1-2,13,ATSRATGPLYGYT
TRBV20-1,TRBJ2-1,13,SARDPSDRPHEQF
TRBV12-5,TRBJ2-3,13,ASGLATGGSDTQY
TRBV29-1,TRBJ1-1,10,SVEGGYTEAF
TRBV20-1,TRBJ2-3,15,SASGGAEDRLTDTQY
TRBV6-1,TRBJ2-5,11,ASSELVRGTQY
TRBV28,TRBJ2-3,13,ASSLRTGATDTQY
TRBV20-1,TRBJ1-6,14,SARARGTGLNSPLH
TRBV20-1,TRBJ2-6,13,SARDRVSGANVLT
TRBV12-3/TRBV12-4,TRBJ2-6,15,ASTMGLAGSGANVLT
TRBV29-1,TRBJ2-4,11,SVLPGVGNIQY
TRBV12-3/TRBV12-4,TRBJ1-5,13,ASSFSGRINQPQH
TRBV4-2,TRBJ2-7,13,ASSYRSGGGYEQY
TRBV6-1,TRBJ1-2,12,ASSPSWAQAGYT
TRBV7-3,TRBJ2-7,16,ASSRLSGLSGRANEQY
TRBV7-2,TRBJ2-1,10,ASSYGGNEQF
TRBV4-2,TRBJ2-7,14,ASSQEPSGFSYEQY
TRBV4-2,TRBJ2-7,14,ASSQEEAGGAYEQY
TRBV6-2/TRBV6-3,TRBJ2-5,9,ASSYGTALY
TRBV5-1,TRBJ2-3,12,ASSADREKGTQY
TRBV25-1,TRBJ2-1,16,ASSDPRLATSSYNEQF